Listed here are 7 T cell receptor beta chains from one sample, sequenced in a study of graft-versus-host responses after intestinal transplantation. Repertoires were generated with immunoSEQ multiplex PCR, while TCRdb's copy carries only in-frame clones and drops some. The sample includes around 50,000 clones, 84% of them seen just once. The antigens these receptors bind are not known. Sequencing used unstimulated CD4+ T cells sorted from spleen or lymph node cells, obtained before transplant. These receptors came from a human donor who was the organ donor for an intestinal transplant.

The chain recombines TRBV4-1 with TRBJ2-5; 8 bases match TRBD2. V trimming: 2 bases; J trimming: 4 bases; junction bases outside the gene matches: 0. The CDR3 is 13 residues long. Per the germline V gene, CDR1 is MGHRA and CDR2 is YSYEKL. CDR3 nucleotides: TGCGCCAGCAGCCAACTAGCGGGAGAGACCCAGTACTTC. Residues: CASSQLAGETQYF.

This sequence joins TRBV18 and TRBJ1-1; 7 positions agree with TRBD1. Looked up from germline, CDR1 is KGHSH and CDR2 is LQKENI. J lost 9 bases, V lost 3 bases, and 13 bases had no gene match. This CDR3 contains 15 residues. Written as DNA, the CDR3 is TGTGCCAGCTCACCGAATTTGGGTACGACAGGGCAAGCTTTCTTT. Translating gives CASSPNLGTTGQAFF. Complete variable domain (other parts from reference TRBV18 and TRBJ1-1): NAGVMQNPRHLVRRRGQEARLRCSPMKGHSHVYWYRQLPEEGLKFMVYLQKENIIDESGMPKERFSAEFPKEGPSILRIQQVVRGDSAAYFCASSPNLGTTGQAFFGQGTRLTVV.

The chain recombines TRBV7-2 with TRBJ1-1; D is perhaps TRBD1 (6 bases). Trimming stripped 5 bases from V and 1 base from J, with 17 bases between. The CDR3 is 16 amino acids. The germline V gene has CDR1 SGHTA and CDR2 FQGNSA. The CDR3 is CASSTRQAYPNTEAFF. The CDR3 nucleotides are TGTGCCAGCAGCACCCGACAGGCCTACCCGAACACTGAAGCTTTCTTT.

The rearrangement joins TRBV14 to TRBJ1-5; D perhaps matches TRBD1 (5 bases). Trimming cost V 2 bases and J 4 bases, with 15 bases left between them. Germline CDR1 SGHDN, CDR2 FVKESK. The length of the CDR3 is 16 residues. CDR3 residues: CASSQSSRGPNQPQHF. The CDR3 DNA is TGTGCCAGCAGCCAATCCAGTAGGGGTCCTAATCAGCCCCAGCATTTT.

The V call is TRBV7-2, the J call TRBJ2-3; TRBD2 agrees at 13 bases. Germline CDR1 is SGHTA and CDR2 is FQGNSA. The CDR3 has 15 residues. V lost 5 bases and J lost 5; bases outside the gene matches: 4. The CDR3 is CASSPRTSGGDTQYF. The CDR3 nucleotides read TGTGCCAGCAGCCCCCGGACTAGCGGGGGAGATACGCAGTATTTT.

The V and J genes are TRBV5-1 and TRBJ2-3, with TRBD2 identical over 8 bases. The CDR3 spans 14 residues. V shed 3 bases and J 0 bases; nucleotides not matched to a gene: 0. From germline, CDR1 is SGHRS and CDR2 YFSETQ. Here the CDR3 reads CASSSSGSTDTQYF. CDR3 DNA: TGCGCCAGCAGCTCTAGCGGGAGCACAGATACGCAGTATTTT.

The V gene is TRBV7-2, the J gene TRBJ1-1, with TRBD1 matching over 10 bases. Looked up from germline, CDR1 is SGHTA and CDR2 is FQGNSA. The CDR3 totals 14 residues. Unmatched junction bases numbered 5, after V lost 5 bases and J lost 5 bases. Here the CDR3 DNA reads TGTGCCAGCAGCCGGACAGGGGGTCGGACTGAAGCTTTCTTT. It yields the protein CASSRTGGRTEAFF. Combining the CDR3 with reference TRBV7-2 and TRBJ1-1 gives the whole variable domain GAGVSQSPSNKVTEKGKDVELRCDPISGHTALYWYRQSLGQGLEFLIYFQGNSAPDKSGLPSDRFSAERTGGSVSTLTIQRTQQEDSAVYLCASSRTGGRTEAFFGQGTRLTVV.